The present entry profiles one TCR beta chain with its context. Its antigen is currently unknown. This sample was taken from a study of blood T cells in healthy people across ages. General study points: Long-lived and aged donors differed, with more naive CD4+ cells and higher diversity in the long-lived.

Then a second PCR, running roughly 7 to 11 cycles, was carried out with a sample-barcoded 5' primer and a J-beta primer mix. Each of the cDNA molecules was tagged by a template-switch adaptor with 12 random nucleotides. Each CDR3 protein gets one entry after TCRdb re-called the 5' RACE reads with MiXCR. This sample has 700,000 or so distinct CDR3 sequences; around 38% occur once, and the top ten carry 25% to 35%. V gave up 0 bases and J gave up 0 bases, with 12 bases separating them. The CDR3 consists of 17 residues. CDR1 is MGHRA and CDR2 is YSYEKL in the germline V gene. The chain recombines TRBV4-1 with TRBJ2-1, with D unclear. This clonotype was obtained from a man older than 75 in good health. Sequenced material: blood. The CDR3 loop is CASSQDFGRSSYNEQFF. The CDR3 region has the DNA TGCGCCAGCAGCCAAGACTTCGGGCGGAGCTCCTACAATGAGCAGTTCTTC.